The T cell receptor beta chain under discussion was sequenced for a study of T-cell memory formation after mild COVID-19. Study-wide background: The TCR clusters were mostly specific to one donor.

Worth noting for this clonotype: As yet, its antigen is unknown.

Constant-segment primers served in 5'RACE that generated TCR alpha and TCR beta cDNA libraries bearing sample barcodes and UMIs. Each CDR3 protein gets one entry after TCRdb re-called the 5' RACE reads with MiXCR. The sample has more than 350,000 distinct CDR3 sequences, roughly 21% seen once; the top ten hold roughly an eighth. Study outcomes and limitations: Most CD4+ clones that shrank were in CM and EM, while CD8+ ones turned up in EMRA. Some SARS-CoV-2-responding clones were already detected in memory before infection.

The CDR3 runs 13 residues. Looked up from germline, CDR1 is SGHRS and CDR2 is YFSETQ. The V segment lost 0 bases and the J segment 6 bases; nucleotides outside the gene matches: 1. The receptor comes from an adult woman who had mild COVID-19 (a few samples of this study predate the infection). Cell type and time point are not known. V and J are TRBV5-1 and TRBJ1-2; 8 bases are a match to TRBD1. Sequenced input: PBMCs or a T cell subset sorted from them (not recorded which). The CDR3 nucleotides read TGCGCCAGCAGCTTGGAGGGACAGGATGGCTACACCTTC. Translating it yields CASSLEGQDGYTF. Using reference TRBV5-1 and TRBJ1-2 for the parts outside the CDR3, the full variable domain is KAGVTQTPRYLIKTRGQQVTLSCSPISGHRSVSWYQQTPGQGLQFLFEYFSETQRNKGNFPGRFSGRQFSNSRSEMNVSTLELGDSALYLCASSLEGQDGYTFGSGTRLTVV.